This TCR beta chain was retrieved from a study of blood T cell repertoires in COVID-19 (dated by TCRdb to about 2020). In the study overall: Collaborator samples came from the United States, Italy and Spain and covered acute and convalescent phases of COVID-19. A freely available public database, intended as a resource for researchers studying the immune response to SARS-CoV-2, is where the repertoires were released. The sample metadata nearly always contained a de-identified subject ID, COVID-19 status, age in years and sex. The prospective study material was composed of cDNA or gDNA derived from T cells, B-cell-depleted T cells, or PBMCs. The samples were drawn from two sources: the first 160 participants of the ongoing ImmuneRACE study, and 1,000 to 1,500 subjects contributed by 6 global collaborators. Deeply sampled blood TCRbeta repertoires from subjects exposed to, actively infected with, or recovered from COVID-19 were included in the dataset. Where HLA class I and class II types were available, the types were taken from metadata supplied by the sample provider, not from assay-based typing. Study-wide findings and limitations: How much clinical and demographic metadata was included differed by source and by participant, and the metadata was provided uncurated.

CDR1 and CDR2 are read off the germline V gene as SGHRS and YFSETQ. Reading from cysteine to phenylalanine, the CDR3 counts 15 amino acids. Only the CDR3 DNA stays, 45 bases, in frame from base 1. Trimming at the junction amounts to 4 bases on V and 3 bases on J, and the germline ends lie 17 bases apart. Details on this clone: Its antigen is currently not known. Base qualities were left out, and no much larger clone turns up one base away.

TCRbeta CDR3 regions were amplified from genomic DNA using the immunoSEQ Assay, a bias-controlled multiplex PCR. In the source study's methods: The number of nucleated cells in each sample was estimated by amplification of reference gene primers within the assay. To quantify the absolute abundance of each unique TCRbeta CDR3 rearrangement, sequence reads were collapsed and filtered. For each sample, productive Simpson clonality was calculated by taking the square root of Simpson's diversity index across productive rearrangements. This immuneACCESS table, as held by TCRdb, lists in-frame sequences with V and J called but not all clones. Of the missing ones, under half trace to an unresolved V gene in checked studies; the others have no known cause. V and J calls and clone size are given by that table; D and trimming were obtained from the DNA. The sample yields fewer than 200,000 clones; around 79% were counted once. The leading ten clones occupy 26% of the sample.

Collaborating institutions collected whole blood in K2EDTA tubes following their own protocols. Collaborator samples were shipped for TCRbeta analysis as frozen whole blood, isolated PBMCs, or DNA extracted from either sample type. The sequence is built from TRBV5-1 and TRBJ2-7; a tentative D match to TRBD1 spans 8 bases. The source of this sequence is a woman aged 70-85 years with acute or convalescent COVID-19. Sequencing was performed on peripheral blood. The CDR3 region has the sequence CASSLFTGGVYEQYF. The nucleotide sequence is TGCGCCAGCAGCCTGTTTACAGGGGGGGTCTACGAGCAGTACTTC.